The sample holds a few counts of the clone carrying this T cell receptor beta chain. Its cognate antigen is unknown. The data are from a study of identical twins. The J segment lost 5 bases and the V segment lost 3 bases, leaving 13 bases of the junction unmatched. CDR1 is SGDLS, CDR2 YYNGEE, per germline. There are 17 residues in the CDR3. TCRdb re-derived calls from the 5' RACE reads in MiXCR, one entry per CDR3 protein. This sample has about 530,000 distinct CDR3 sequences, with roughly 15% found just once. Study findings and constraints: Beta out-of-frame sequences showed weaker excess sharing between twins. For monozygotic twins, models underestimated out-of-frame TCR alpha sharing. The same donors were not followed; conclusions instead depended on cross-sectional statistical analysis. Fewer insertions characterized abundant cord blood beta clonotypes, whereas memory repertoires showed none.

These records were also assigned to another study, of yellow fever vaccine responses in identical twins.

Sequencing input: CD4+ T cells sorted from blood. The chain carries TRBV9 and TRBJ2-3, with 9 bases matching TRBD1. This TCR came from a woman between 18 and 30 years old in good health. CDR3: CASSARGGTGLLDTQYF. The DNA for the CDR3 is TGTGCCAGCAGCGCCCGAGGAGGGACAGGGCTATTAGATACGCAGTATTTT.